Listed below are T cell receptor beta chains from one sample, sequenced in a study of cytomegalovirus exposure and HLA in healthy donors. Assay used: immunoSEQ multiplex PCR; TCRdb lists only in-frame clones, some missing. The table has about 130,000 clones, roughly 79% seen once. The sequenced material came from PBMCs. The origin of the receptors is a man aged 30-40 years in good health and CMV-seropositive. CDR3s include the opening cysteine and the closing phenylalanine or tryptophan. A D gene is named only where the DNA matches it firmly. Rows may omit the clone size; those that give it use once, few, many or a size class.

D gene,clone size,J gene,V gene,CDR3 protein,CDR3 DNA
TRBD1,NA,TRBJ2-5,TRBV7-9,CASSTNPGGVETQYF,TGTGCCAGCAGCACAAACCCAGGGGGCGTGGAGACCCAGTACTTC
NA,NA,TRBJ1-2,TRBV2,CASSTGLDYGYTF,TGTGCCAGCAGCACAGGGTTGGACTATGGCTACACCTTC
TRBD2,NA,TRBJ2-5,TRBV9,CASSVGGRDWETQYF,TGTGCCAGCAGCGTAGGGGGGAGGGACTGGGAGACCCAGTACTTC
NA,few,TRBJ2-7,TRBV29-1,CSVEGFRGIRFEQYF,TGCAGCGTTGAAGGGTTTCGGGGGATCAGGTTCGAGCAGTACTTC
TRBD2,few,TRBJ2-1,TRBV10-2,CASSDAASGYNEQFF,TGCGCCAGCAGTGACGCGGCTAGCGGATACAATGAGCAGTTCTTC
NA,few,TRBJ2-7,TRBV7-2,CASGLHSGPYEQYF,TGTGCCAGCGGACTCCATAGCGGCCCCTACGAGCAGTACTTC
NA,NA,TRBJ2-5,TRBV7-9,CASSRSWRGQETQYF,TGTGCCAGCAGCCGATCCTGGAGGGGCCAAGAGACCCAGTACTTC
NA,NA,TRBJ2-7,TRBV7-2,CASSSGRDTPYEQYF,TGTGCCAGCAGCTCTGGTCGGGACACCCCCTACGAGCAGTACTTC
TRBD1,NA,TRBJ1-3,TRBV7-2,CASSLGQGAKRNTIYF,TGTGCCAGCAGCCTAGGACAGGGGGCGAAGAGGAACACCATATATTTT
NA,NA,TRBJ1-1,TRBV9,CASSALTANTEAFF,TGTGCCAGCAGCGCCTTGACAGCTAACACTGAAGCTTTCTTT
NA,NA,TRBJ1-4,TRBV27,CASSLWAVSNEKLFF,TGTGCCAGCAGTTTATGGGCCGTCTCTAATGAAAAACTGTTTTTT
NA,NA,TRBJ2-1,TRBV29-1,CSVVGRLPSADSYNEQFF,TGCAGCGTCGTGGGGCGACTCCCTTCCGCGGACTCCTACAATGAGCAGTTCTTC
TRBD1,once,TRBJ2-7,TRBV19,CASGTGGYDTYEQYF,TGTGCCAGTGGGACAGGGGGCTACGATACCTACGAGCAGTACTTC
TRBD1,NA,TRBJ2-3,TRBV19,CASRTGSTDTQYF,TGTGCCAGTAGGACAGGGAGCACAGATACGCAGTATTTT
TRBD1,NA,TRBJ1-2,TRBV19,CASSMQGALYGYTF,TGTGCCAGTAGTATGCAGGGGGCCCTCTATGGCTACACCTTC
NA,NA,TRBJ1-1,TRBV7-9,CASSRAANTEAFF,TGTGCCAGCAGCCGCGCCGCGAACACTGAAGCTTTCTTT
TRBD1,NA,TRBJ1-5,TRBV29-1,CSVRQGVGQPQHF,TGCAGCGTAAGACAGGGAGTAGGTCAGCCCCAGCATTTT
TRBD1,NA,TRBJ1-2,TRBV18,CASSPPGTGTSIGYTF,TGTGCCAGCTCACCCCCCGGGACAGGGACTTCCATTGGCTACACCTTC
TRBD1,NA,TRBJ2-7,TRBV27,CASSFRTGATYEQYF,TGTGCCAGCAGTTTTAGGACAGGGGCGACCTACGAGCAGTACTTC
NA,NA,TRBJ1-6,TRBV27,CASSLGLLGRGNSPLHF,TGTGCCAGCAGTTTAGGTCTTCTAGGACGGGGAAATTCACCCCTCCACTTT
NA,NA,TRBJ1-2,TRBV6-5,CASRGLIAGGYTF,TGTGCCAGCAGGGGACTTATTGCGGGGGGCTACACCTTC
TRBD1,NA,TRBJ1-1,TRBV7-9,CASSLPDRGGTEAFF,TGTGCCAGCAGCCTACCGGACAGGGGGGGTACTGAAGCTTTCTTT
TRBD1,NA,TRBJ1-2,TRBV6-6,CASSIPDRDYGYTF,TGTGCCAGCAGTATACCGGACAGGGACTATGGCTACACCTTC
NA,NA,TRBJ2-7,TRBV10-3,CAIRTVGGYEQYF,TGTGCCATCAGGACGGTCGGAGGGTACGAGCAGTACTTC
NA,NA,TRBJ1-2,TRBV4-2,CASSQAGDKSSGYTF,TGTGCCAGCAGCCAAGCCGGGGACAAATCTTCTGGCTACACCTTC
NA,NA,TRBJ1-3,TRBV7-8,CASSRDRQRNTIYF,TGTGCCAGCAGCCGAGACCGCCAGAGGAACACCATATATTTT
NA,NA,TRBJ2-7,TRBV15,CATSRVKPSEQYF,TGTGCCACCAGCAGGGTGAAGCCCTCCGAGCAGTACTTC
TRBD1,NA,TRBJ1-1,TRBV10-3,CAISERGGNRDTEAFF,TGTGCCATCAGTGAACGAGGGGGCAACAGGGACACTGAAGCTTTCTTT
NA,many,TRBJ2-2,TRBV6-5,CASSYGVNTGELFF,TGTGCCAGCAGTTACGGAGTGAACACCGGGGAGCTGTTTTTT